This TCR beta chain came from a study of CD8 T cells in ankylosing spondylitis (dated by TCRdb to about 2017). Regarding the complete study: To find TCR variants linked to disease, the study profiled T cell receptor beta repertoires in ankylosing spondylitis patients and healthy donors. The full study cohort was made up of about two dozen ankylosing spondylitis patients and 95 to 130 healthy donors. Samples of peripheral blood were taken, and for ankylosing spondylitis patients, synovial fluid was collected as well. Overall study results and their limits: Some motif variants had previously been reported in the synovial fluid and blood of reactive arthritis patients, which suggests shared mechanisms of disease initiation. A TCR beta motif of several highly homologous amino acid variants appeared characteristic of blood from ankylosing spondylitis patients. In peripheral blood, the disease-linked clones were found at relatively low frequencies and had a CD8+ phenotype. Significant enrichment of the disease-linked clones was reported in matched synovial fluid samples from ankylosing spondylitis patients.

This clonotype has a count of ten or more. This receptor's antigen is unknown. There are no base qualities to consult, and no much larger clone falls within one base. Sequencer: Illumina HiSeq 2500. TCR beta libraries were prepared by quantitative 5'-RACE with molecular barcodes. The study's own analysis went as follows. A new computational method based on a probabilistic model of VDJ rearrangement was used to identify disease-linked TCR variants. The raw public reads went through TCRdb reprocessing: fastp at Q25, MiXCR clone calling, in-frame beta chains kept. Every CDR3 protein is listed once, alongside the most common genes and DNA of its rows. The V and J calls come from TCRdb's annotation, not from the publication. The sample table lists approximately 540,000 distinct CDR3 sequences, approximately 11% of them with a count of one. Clones ranked in the top ten supply about 6.8% of the sample. The TCR was taken from a male donor with ankylosing spondylitis. The sequencing sample was made of blood, either unsorted or a sorted T cell fraction (not recorded which).

For the CDR3, the sequence is CSARDQGRQNSPLHF. The nucleotide sequence is TGCAGTGCTAGAGATCAGGGCAGGCAGAATTCACCCCTCCACTTT. The V and J segments used are TRBV20-1 and TRBJ1-6; a tentative D match to TRBD1 spans 5 bases. Looking up the germline V gene (reference sequence) yields CDR1 DFQATT and CDR2 SNEGSKA. Trimming removed 0 bases from V and 7 bases from J, leaving 13 bases between the germline ends. The CDR3 spans 15 residues, from the cysteine through the phenylalanine. Only CDR3 DNA remains: 45 bases, in frame from the first base.